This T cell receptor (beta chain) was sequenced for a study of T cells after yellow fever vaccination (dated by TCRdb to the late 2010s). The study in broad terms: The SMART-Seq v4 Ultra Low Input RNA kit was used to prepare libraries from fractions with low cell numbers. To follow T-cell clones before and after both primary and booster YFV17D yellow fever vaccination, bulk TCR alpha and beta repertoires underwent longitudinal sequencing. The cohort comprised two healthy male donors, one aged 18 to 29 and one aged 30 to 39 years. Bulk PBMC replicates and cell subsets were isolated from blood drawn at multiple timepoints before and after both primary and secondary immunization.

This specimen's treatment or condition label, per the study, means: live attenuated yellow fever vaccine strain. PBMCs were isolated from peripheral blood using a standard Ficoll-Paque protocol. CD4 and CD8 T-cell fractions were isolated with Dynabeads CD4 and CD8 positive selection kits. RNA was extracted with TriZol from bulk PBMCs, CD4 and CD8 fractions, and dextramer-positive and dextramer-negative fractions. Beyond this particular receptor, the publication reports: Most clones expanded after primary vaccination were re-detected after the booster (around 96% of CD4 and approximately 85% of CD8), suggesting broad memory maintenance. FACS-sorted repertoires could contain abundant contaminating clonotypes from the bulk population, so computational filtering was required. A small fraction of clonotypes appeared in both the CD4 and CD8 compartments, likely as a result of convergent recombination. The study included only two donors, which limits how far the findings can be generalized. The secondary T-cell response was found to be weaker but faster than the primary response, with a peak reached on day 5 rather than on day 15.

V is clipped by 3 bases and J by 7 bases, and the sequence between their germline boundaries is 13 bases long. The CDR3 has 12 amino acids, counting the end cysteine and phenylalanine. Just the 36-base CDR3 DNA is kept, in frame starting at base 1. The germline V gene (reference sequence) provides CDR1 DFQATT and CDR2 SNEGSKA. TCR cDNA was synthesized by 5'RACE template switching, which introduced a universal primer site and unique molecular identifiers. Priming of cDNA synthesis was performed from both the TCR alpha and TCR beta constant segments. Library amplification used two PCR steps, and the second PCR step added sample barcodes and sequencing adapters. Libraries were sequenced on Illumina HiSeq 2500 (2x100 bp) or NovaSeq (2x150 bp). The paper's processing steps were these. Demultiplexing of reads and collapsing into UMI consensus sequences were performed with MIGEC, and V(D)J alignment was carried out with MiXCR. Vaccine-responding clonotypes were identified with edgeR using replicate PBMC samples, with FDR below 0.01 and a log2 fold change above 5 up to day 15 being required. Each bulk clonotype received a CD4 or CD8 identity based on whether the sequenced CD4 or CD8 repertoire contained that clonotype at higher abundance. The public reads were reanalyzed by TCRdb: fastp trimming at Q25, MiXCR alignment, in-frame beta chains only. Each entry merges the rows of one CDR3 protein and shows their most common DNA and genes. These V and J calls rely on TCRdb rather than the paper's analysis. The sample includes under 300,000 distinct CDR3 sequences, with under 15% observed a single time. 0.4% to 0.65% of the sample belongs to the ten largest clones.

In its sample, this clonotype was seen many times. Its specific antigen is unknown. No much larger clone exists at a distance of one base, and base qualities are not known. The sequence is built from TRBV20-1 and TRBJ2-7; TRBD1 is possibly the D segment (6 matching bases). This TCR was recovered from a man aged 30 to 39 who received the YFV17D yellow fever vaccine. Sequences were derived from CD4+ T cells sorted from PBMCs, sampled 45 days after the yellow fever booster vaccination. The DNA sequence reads TGCAGTGCTAGTAGGCAGGGGCCTGAGCAGTACTTC. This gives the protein CSASRQGPEQYF.